This passage covers 4 T cell receptor beta chains from one sample sequenced in a study of blood T cell repertoires in COVID-19. Using immunoSEQ multiplex PCR, the repertoire was profiled, and TCRdb retains in-frame clones only, with some absent. The sample consists of approximately 410,000 clones, roughly 89% of them appearing once. The sample comprised peripheral blood. Every receptor here comes from a woman in her thirties with active or convalescent COVID-19.

The chain combines TRBV12-3 or TRBV12-4 with TRBJ2-1, with a weak D call TRBD1 (5 bases). Trimming removed 5 bases from V and 6 bases from J, with 11 bases in between. CDR3 length equals 13 residues. CDR3 in DNA: TGTGCCAGCAGTCTCGACAGACTCAATGAGCAGTTCTTC. It encodes CASSLDRLNEQFF.

This clone has just a few counts. The V and J genes are TRBV10-3 and TRBJ1-5, with a possible D match to TRBD1 (5 bases). The CDR3 consists of 16 residues. V gave up 2 bases and J gave up 4 bases, with 15 bases separating them. Germline loops: CDR1 ENHRY, CDR2 SYGVKD. The CDR3 DNA reads TGTGCCATCAGTGAGCGGCAGGGTGCACAGAATCAGCCCCAGCATTTT. Amino acids: CAISERQGAQNQPQHF.

This clone was recorded only once. The rearrangement uses TRBV2 and TRBJ1-1; D is ambiguous. Trimming took 3 bases from V and 1 from J, leaving 9 bases between them. The CDR3 contains 14 residues. CDR1 is SNHLY, CDR2 FYNNEI, per germline. The CDR3 sequence is CASSEVHPNTEAFF. DNA of the CDR3: TGTGCCAGCAGTGAGGTACACCCGAACACTGAAGCTTTCTTT.

The V gene is TRBV30, the J gene TRBJ1-1; TRBD1 might be the D (6 bases). The germline CDR1 and CDR2 sequences are GTSNPN and SVGIG (reference sequence). V was cut by 0 bases and J by 3 bases, with 20 bases left in between. CDR3 length: 17 residues. The CDR3 DNA sequence: TGTGCCTGGAGTGTACTATCTCTCAGGGGTTATGACACTGAAGCTTTCTTT. Amino acid sequence: CAWSVLSLRGYDTEAFF.